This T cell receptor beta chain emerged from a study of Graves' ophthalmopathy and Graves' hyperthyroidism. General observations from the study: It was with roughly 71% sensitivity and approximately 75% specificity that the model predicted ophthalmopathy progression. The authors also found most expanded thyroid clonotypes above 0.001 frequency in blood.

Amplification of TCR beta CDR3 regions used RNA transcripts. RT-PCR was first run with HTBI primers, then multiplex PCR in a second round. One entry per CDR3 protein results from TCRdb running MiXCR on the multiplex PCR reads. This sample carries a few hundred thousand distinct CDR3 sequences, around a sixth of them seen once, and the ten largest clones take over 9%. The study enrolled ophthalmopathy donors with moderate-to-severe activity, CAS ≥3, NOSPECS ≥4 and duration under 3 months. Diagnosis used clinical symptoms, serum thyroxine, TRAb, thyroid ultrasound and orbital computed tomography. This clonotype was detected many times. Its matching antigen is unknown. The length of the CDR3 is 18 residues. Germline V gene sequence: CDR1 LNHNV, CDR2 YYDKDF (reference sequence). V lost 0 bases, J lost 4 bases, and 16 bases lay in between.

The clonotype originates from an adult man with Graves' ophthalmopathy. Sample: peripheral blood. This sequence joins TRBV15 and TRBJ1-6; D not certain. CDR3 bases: TGTGCCACCAGCAGAGATCGGCGGGATTATCGTTATAATTCACCCCTCCACTTT. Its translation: CATSRDRRDYRYNSPLHF.